A selection of T cell receptor beta chains follows, all from one sample in a study of blood T cell repertoires in COVID-19. The protocol was immunoSEQ multiplex PCR, while the TCRdb copy is restricted to in-frame clones and leaves out a portion. The table records 52,000 or so clones, approximately 91% of them present only once. Sequenced sample: peripheral blood. The receptor source for this set is a woman in her seventies with active COVID-19. CDR3s include the opening cysteine and the closing phenylalanine or tryptophan. A D gene is named only where the DNA matches it firmly. Clone size, where shown, is once, few, many, or a class for clones that have expanded.

-	-	TRBV11-3	TRBJ2-2	CASSRQANTGELFF	TGTGCCAGCAGCCGACAGGCGAACACCGGGGAGCTGTTTTTT
-	TRBD1	TRBV6-5	TRBJ1-1	CASSPTGGTEAFF	TGTGCCAGCAGCCCGACAGGGGGCACTGAAGCTTTCTTT
-	-	TRBV27	TRBJ1-4	CASSPTGPGPNEKLFF	TGTGCCAGCAGTCCGACAGGCCCGGGTCCTAATGAAAAACTGTTTTTT
-	-	TRBV7-9	TRBJ2-7	CASSSLNGGYEQYF	TGTGCCAGCAGCTCTCTAAACGGAGGCTACGAGCAGTACTTC
few	-	TRBV9	TRBJ1-2	CASSVRTNYGYTF	TGTGCCAGCAGCGTACGTACTAACTATGGCTACACCTTC
-	-	TRBV2	TRBJ1-5	CASGETGTNQPQHF	TGTGCCAGCGGGGAAACAGGTACCAATCAGCCCCAGCATTTT
many	-	TRBV19	TRBJ2-1	CASKQDANNEQFF	TGTGCCAGTAAACAGGACGCTAACAATGAGCAGTTCTTC
-	TRBD1	TRBV7-9	TRBJ2-1	CASSLEGQGVYNEQFF	TGTGCCAGCAGCTTAGAGGGACAGGGGGTTTACAATGAGCAGTTCTTC
-	-	TRBV9	TRBJ2-1	CASSARPRSSYNEQFF	TGTGCCAGCAGCGCCCGACCGCGGAGCTCCTACAATGAGCAGTTCTTC
-	TRBD2	TRBV19	TRBJ2-7	CASSIAASGLYEQYF	TGTGCCAGTAGTATTGCGGCTAGCGGACTTTACGAGCAGTACTTC
-	TRBD1	TRBV28	TRBJ1-3	CASSPDRGAGNTIYF	TGTGCCAGCAGCCCGGACAGGGGTGCTGGAAACACCATATATTTT
-	TRBD1	TRBV28	TRBJ1-2	CASSRQGEFSNYGYTF	TGTGCCAGCAGCCGACAGGGAGAATTCTCTAACTATGGCTACACCTTC
-	TRBD1	TRBV2	TRBJ1-1	CASSDPSTGVGEAFF	TGTGCCAGCAGTGATCCTAGTACAGGGGTTGGTGAAGCTTTCTTT
once	-	TRBV3-1/TRBV3-2	TRBJ2-1	CASSLSGRDYNEQFF	TGTGCCAGCAGCCTTTCCGGGCGGGATTACAATGAGCAGTTCTTC